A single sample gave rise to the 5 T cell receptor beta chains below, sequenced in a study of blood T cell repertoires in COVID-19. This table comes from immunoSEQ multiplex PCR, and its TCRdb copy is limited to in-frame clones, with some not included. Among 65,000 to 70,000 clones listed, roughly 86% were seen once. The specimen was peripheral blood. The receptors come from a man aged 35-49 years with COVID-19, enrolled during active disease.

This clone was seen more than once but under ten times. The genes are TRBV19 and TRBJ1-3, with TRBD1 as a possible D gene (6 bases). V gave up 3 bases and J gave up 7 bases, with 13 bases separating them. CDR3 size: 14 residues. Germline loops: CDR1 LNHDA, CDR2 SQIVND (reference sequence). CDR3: CASSMADRYNTIYF. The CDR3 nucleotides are TGTGCCAGTAGTATGGCGGACAGATATAACACCATATATTTT.

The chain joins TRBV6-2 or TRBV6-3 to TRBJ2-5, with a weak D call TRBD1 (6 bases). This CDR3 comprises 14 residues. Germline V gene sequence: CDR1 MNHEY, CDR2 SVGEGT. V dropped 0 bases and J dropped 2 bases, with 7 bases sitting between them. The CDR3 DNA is TGTGCCAGCAGTTACTCGACAGGTCAAGAGACCCAGTACTTC. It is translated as CASSYSTGQETQYF.

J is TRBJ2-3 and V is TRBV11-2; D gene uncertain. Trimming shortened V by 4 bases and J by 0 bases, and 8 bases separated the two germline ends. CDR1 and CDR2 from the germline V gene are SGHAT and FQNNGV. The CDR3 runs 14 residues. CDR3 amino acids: CASSSLASTDTQYF. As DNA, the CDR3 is TGTGCCAGCAGCTCCCTGGCTAGCACAGATACGCAGTATTTT.

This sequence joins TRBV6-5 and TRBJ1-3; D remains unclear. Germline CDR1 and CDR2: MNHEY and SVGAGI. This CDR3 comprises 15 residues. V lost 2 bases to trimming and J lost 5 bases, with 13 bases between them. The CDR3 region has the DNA TGTGCCAGCAGTTACACCACGCGGGATAGAAACACCATATATTTT. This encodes CASSYTTRDRNTIYF.

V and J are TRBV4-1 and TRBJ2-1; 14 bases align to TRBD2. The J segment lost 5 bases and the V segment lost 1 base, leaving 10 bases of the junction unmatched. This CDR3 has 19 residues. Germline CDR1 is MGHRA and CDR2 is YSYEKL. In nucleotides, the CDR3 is TGCGCCAGCAGCCAAGTTCCGGGACTAGCGGGGGTTGGCGACAATGAGCAGTTCTTC. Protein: CASSQVPGLAGVGDNEQFF.